Listed here are 30 T cell receptor beta chains from one sample, sequenced in a study of shared clonotypes between healthy human individuals. Sequencing was performed with immunoSEQ multiplex PCR; in TCRdb, only in-frame clones are kept and a portion is missing. The data show approximately 2,000,000 clones, 90% to 95% seen once. CD8 cells classed as naive were CD45RO-negative and positively selected for CCR7, excluding terminally differentiated effector memory CD45RA+ cells. The material sequenced was naive CD8+ T cells from PBMCs. These receptors came from a man aged 18-30 years in good health. Some clones in this sample may be carry-over from other donors' samples.

J is TRBJ1-1 and V is TRBV6-1; unclear D gene. This CDR3 is 15 amino acids long. Germline-derived CDR1 and CDR2 are MNHNS and SASEGT. Trimming shortened V by 0 bases and J by 0 bases, and 8 bases separated the two germline ends. The CDR3 here is CASSEAPRLNTEAFF. The CDR3 nucleotides read TGTGCCAGCAGTGAAGCGCCCAGATTGAACACTGAAGCTTTCTTT.

This clone appeared a single time. The V call is TRBV27, the J call TRBJ2-7; TRBD2 is a possible D gene (6 bases). V was cut by 0 bases and J by 3 bases, with 18 bases left in between. The CDR3 is made up of 17 amino acids. CDR1 and CDR2 (germline): MNHEY, SMNVEV (reference sequence). In nucleotides, the CDR3 is TGTGCCAGCAGTTTATCGAGTGTACTAGCTAGTCGCTACGAGCAGTACTTC. Its translation: CASSLSSVLASRYEQYF.

The J gene is TRBJ2-1, the V gene TRBV27; 7 nucleotides align to TRBD2. V lost 6 bases and J lost 0; bases outside the gene matches: 5. The CDR3 runs to 15 residues. The germline V gene has CDR1 MNHEY and CDR2 SMNVEV (reference sequence). For the CDR3, the DNA is TGTGCCAGCAGCCTGACTAGCATCTCCTACAATGAGCAGTTCTTC. Its translation is CASSLTSISYNEQFF.

The chain has TRBV10-3 and TRBJ2-7, with TRBD2 matching 9 bases. The ends lost 1 base at V and 2 bases at J; junction bases unmatched: 3. CDR1 is ENHRY, CDR2 SYGVKD, per germline. CDR3 length: 15 residues. CDR3 nucleotides: TGTGCCATCAGTGAGTGGAGCGGGGGGACCTACGAGCAGTACTTC. It specifies CAISEWSGGTYEQYF.

About this clone itself: Relative to the germline gene, one junction end is altered; a read error may explain this. The chain is built from TRBV7-9 and TRBJ1-2; D remains ambiguous. Germline V gene lookup returns CDR1 SEHNR and CDR2 FQNEAQ (reference sequence). There are 9 residues in the CDR3. This chain's CDR3 is CASSPRISF. The CDR3 region has the DNA TGTGCCAGCAGCCCACGGATCTCCTTC.

The V call is TRBV11-1, the J call TRBJ2-5; D unresolved. Germline CDR1 and CDR2: SGHAT and FQDESV (reference sequence). The V end lost 0 bases, the J end lost 1 base, and 9 bases lay between the germline ends. The CDR3 sequence is 15 residues long. Written as DNA, the CDR3 is TGTGCCAGCAGCTTAGCCCCGGACGGCCAAGAGACCCAGTACTTC. This encodes CASSLAPDGQETQYF.

The chain uses TRBV15 and TRBJ1-4, with D tentatively TRBD1 (5 bases). Trimming pared 1 base from V and 5 bases from J, leaving 14 bases between. Germline V gives CDR1 LNHNV, CDR2 YYDKDF (reference sequence). The CDR3 length is 16 residues. CDR3 nucleotide sequence: TGTGCCACCAGCAGAGGATGGACACCAGTAAATGAAAAACTGTTTTTT. Translating it yields CATSRGWTPVNEKLFF. Drawing the rest from reference TRBV15 and TRBJ1-4, the complete variable domain is DAMVIQNPRYQVTQFGKPVTLSCSQTLNHNVMYWYQQKSSQAPKLLFHYYDKDFNNEADTPDNFQSRRPNTSFCFLDIRSPGLGDTAMYLCATSRGWTPVNEKLFFGSGTQLSVL.

The J gene is TRBJ2-2, the V gene TRBV19; TRBD1 aligns across 7 bases. With 3 bases clipped from V and 4 bases from J, the junction kept 5 bases outside the gene matches. Germline values: CDR1 LNHDA, CDR2 SQIVND (reference sequence). This CDR3 is 15 amino acids long. The DNA of the CDR3 is TGTGCCAGTAGTATCACAGGGGCGGGCACCGGGGAGCTGTTTTTT. Translation: CASSITGAGTGELFF.

The chain joins TRBV28 to TRBJ1-5, with TRBD1 matching 7 bases. The CDR3 spans 15 residues. Trimming removed 7 bases from V and 4 bases from J; junction bases left unmatched: 10. CDR1 and CDR2 from the germline V gene are MDHEN and SYDVKM. This chain's CDR3 is CASIPLGQSNQPQHF. CDR3 nucleotide sequence: TGTGCCAGCATCCCGCTGGGACAGAGTAATCAGCCCCAGCATTTT.

The rearrangement uses TRBV15 and TRBJ2-1; 7 bases match TRBD1. The germline gives CDR1 LNHNV, CDR2 YYDKDF (reference sequence). CDR3 length: 18 residues. The V segment lost 3 bases and the J segment 7 bases; nucleotides outside the gene matches: 18. The DNA for the CDR3 is TGTGCCACCAGCAGGCACGAGGGGGCTCGCGTTAGGACGAATGAGCAGTTCTTC. It encodes CATSRHEGARVRTNEQFF.

In its sample, this clone was seen a few times. This specimen includes other DNA sequences encoding the same CDR3. The rearrangement uses TRBV28 and TRBJ1-5; weak D call: TRBD1 (6 bases). The CDR3 loop spans 14 amino acids. Germline-derived CDR1 and CDR2 are MDHEN and SYDVKM. Trimming took 2 bases from V and 2 from J, leaving 7 bases between them. The CDR3 protein is CASSLHRGNQPQHF. The CDR3 nucleotides are TGTGCCAGCAGTTTACACAGGGGCAATCAGCCCCAGCATTTT.

This chain uses TRBV30 with TRBJ2-2, with D possibly matching TRBD1 (5 bases). Between the trimmed V and J ends, which lost 5 bases and 2 bases, there was a span of 12 bases. The CDR3 has 14 amino acids. The germline V gene has CDR1 GTSNPN and CDR2 SVGIG (reference sequence). CDR3 residues: CAWSGQGNTGELFF. The CDR3 nucleotides read TGTGCCTGGTCGGGCCAGGGTAACACCGGGGAGCTGTTTTTT.

The chain joins TRBV27 to TRBJ1-1; the D gene is possibly TRBD1 (5 bases). CDR3 length: 14 residues. Germline loops: CDR1 MNHEY, CDR2 SMNVEV (reference sequence). Between the trimmed V and J ends, which lost 1 base and 3 bases, there was a span of 9 bases. CDR3 DNA: TGTGCCAGCAGTTTATTCGGCAGGGACACTGAAGCTTTCTTT. It specifies CASSLFGRDTEAFF.

This chain joins TRBV10-1 and TRBJ1-5; the D gene is possibly TRBD1 (6 bases). The CDR3 contains 17 residues. Germline V gives CDR1 WNHNN, CDR2 SYGVQD (reference sequence). Trimming pared 5 bases from V and 5 bases from J, leaving 22 bases between. The CDR3 spells CASSKLHRGREDQPQHF. In DNA, the CDR3 is TGCGCCAGCAGTAAACTCCATAGGGGGAGGGAGGATCAGCCCCAGCATTTT.

The chain has TRBV5-8 and TRBJ2-5, with unresolved D. The length of the CDR3 is 15 residues. Germline V gene data show CDR1 as SGHTS and CDR2 as YDEGEE. V lost 4 bases and J 9 bases, leaving 22 bases between the germline ends. CDR3 region: CASSLRSYPTEAQYF. In nucleotides, the CDR3 is TGTGCCAGCAGCCTACGGAGTTACCCCACTGAGGCCCAGTACTTC.

The V and J genes are TRBV15 and TRBJ2-6; D possibly corresponds to TRBD1 (6 bases). The CDR3 extends over 19 amino acids. The germline V gene has CDR1 LNHNV and CDR2 YYDKDF (reference sequence). V was cut by 5 bases and J by 0 bases, with 20 bases left in between. The DNA for the CDR3 is TGTGCCACCAGCGGTCCGCGGACAGTCGGGGACTCTGGGGCCAACGTCCTGACTTTC. Translated: CATSGPRTVGDSGANVLTF.

On this clone: One end of the junction fails to match germline, which may point to a read error. The genes are TRBV9 and TRBJ2-1; 11 bases line up with TRBD2. This CDR3 region has 12 residues. Per the germline V gene, CDR1 is SGDLS and CDR2 is YYNGEE. CDR3 in amino acids: CASSGPSSGRIF. The CDR3 DNA follows: TGTGCCAGCAGCGGGCCCTCTAGCGGGAGGATCTTC.

As regards this clone: This sample also contains other DNA sequences that code for the same CDR3. The genes are TRBV7-9 and TRBJ1-5, with unresolved D. The ends were cut back, 3 bases at V and 3 bases at J, with 3 bases in the middle. CDR1 is SEHNR and CDR2 is FQNEAQ in the germline V gene (reference sequence). This CDR3 is built from 12 residues. The CDR3 nucleotides read TGTGCCAGCAGCTTCTTCAATCAGCCCCAGCATTTT. Its protein is CASSFFNQPQHF.

The V gene is TRBV9, the J gene TRBJ2-7; 7 bases match TRBD1. The CDR3 covers 14 residues. Germline V gene lookup returns CDR1 SGDLS and CDR2 YYNGEE. V lost 4 bases and J lost 5; bases outside the gene matches: 9. The CDR3 DNA sequence: TGTGCCAGCAGCCCCTGGGGACAGAAACACGAGCAGTACTTC. Translating gives CASSPWGQKHEQYF.

Worth noting for this clone: The same CDR3 is also encoded by other DNA sequences in this sample. This chain connects TRBV18 to TRBJ2-7, with D perhaps TRBD2 (5 bases). From germline, CDR1 is KGHSH and CDR2 LQKENI. Trimming stripped 2 bases from V and 0 bases from J, with 5 bases between. The CDR3 contains 13 residues. CDR3 region: CASSPGSSYEQYF. The CDR3 DNA sequence: TGTGCCAGCTCACCAGGGAGCTCCTACGAGCAGTACTTC.

This clone was counted once. This chain links TRBV30 with TRBJ2-1, with 7 positions matching TRBD2. The CDR3 has 11 residues. The junction had 5 bases not matched to a gene; V was cut back by 5 bases and J by 10 bases. Germline values: CDR1 GTSNPN, CDR2 SVGIG (reference sequence). The CDR3, as DNA: TGTGCCTGGTGGGAGGGCCGGGAGCAGTTCTTC. It codes for CAWWEGREQFF.

The CDR3: CAISEWGKGPGGTEAFF. In DNA form, the CDR3 reads TGTGCCATCAGTGAGTGGGGAAAGGGGCCGGGGGGCACTGAAGCTTTCTTT. This sequence joins TRBV10-3 and TRBJ1-1; the D gene is possibly TRBD1 (5 bases). Germline V gene lookup returns CDR1 ENHRY and CDR2 SYGVKD. Trimming removed 1 base from V and 4 bases from J, with 19 bases in between. CDR3 size: 17 residues.

This clone was seen more than once but under ten times. The chain links TRBV10-1 to TRBJ2-1; TRBD2 aligns across 8 bases. The CDR3 sequence is 14 residues long. Germline CDR1 reads WNHNN; CDR2 reads SYGVQD (reference sequence). V trimming: 3 bases; J trimming: 9 bases; junction bases outside the gene matches: 7. This CDR3 is CASSDPRLAGEQFF. The CDR3 DNA follows: TGCGCCAGCAGTGACCCACGTCTAGCGGGTGAGCAGTTCTTC.

The CDR3 DNA reads as TGTGCCAGCAGCTTTGGGACAGGGGGCGTTTACGACACTGAAGCTTTCTTT. Protein: CASSFGTGGVYDTEAFF. The chain combines TRBV5-4 with TRBJ1-1; TRBD1 matches at 12 bases. The germline V gene encodes CDR1 SGHNT and CDR2 YYREEE (reference sequence). J was trimmed by 3 bases and V by 2 bases; bases with no gene match: 8. CDR3 length: 17 amino acids.

The chain joins TRBV18 to TRBJ2-7; D unclear. V lost 2 bases to trimming and J lost 2 bases, with 16 bases between them. The germline gives CDR1 KGHSH, CDR2 LQKENI. The CDR3 length is 16 residues. CDR3 residues: CASSPNDLGWTYEQYF. In DNA, the CDR3 is TGTGCCAGCTCACCAAACGATTTGGGCTGGACCTACGAGCAGTACTTC.

With regard to this clone: Other DNA sequences within the sample encode an identical CDR3. The chain is built from TRBV9 and TRBJ2-2; D is uncertain. CDR1 is SGDLS, CDR2 YYNGEE, per germline. CDR3 length equals 12 residues. V lost 0 bases, J lost 6 bases, and 3 bases lay in between. This CDR3 reads CASSVAPGELFF. DNA for the CDR3: TGTGCCAGCAGCGTAGCGCCCGGGGAGCTGTTTTTT. The whole variable domain, remainder taken from reference TRBV9 and TRBJ2-2, is DSGVTQTPKHLITATGQRVTLRCSPRSGDLSVYWYQQSLDQGLQFLIQYYNGEERAKGNILERFSAQQFPDLHSELNLSSLELGDSALYFCASSVAPGELFFGEGSRLTVL.

This sequence joins TRBV27 and TRBJ2-7; 7 bases are a match to TRBD1. From germline, CDR1 is MNHEY and CDR2 SMNVEV (reference sequence). V lost 6 bases to trimming and J lost 0 bases; unmatched junction nucleotides: 2. The CDR3 is made up of 13 amino acids. This chain's CDR3 is CASRGQVSYEQYF. In DNA form, the CDR3 reads TGTGCCAGCAGAGGACAGGTCTCCTACGAGCAGTACTTC.

The J gene is TRBJ2-7, the V gene TRBV7-2; the D gene is possibly TRBD2 (5 bases). Germline lookup yields CDR1 SGHTA and CDR2 FQGNSA. The length of the CDR3 is 14 residues. V was pared by 1 base and J by 5 bases, with 12 bases between. The CDR3 region is CASSLDYGRDEQYF. The CDR3 DNA reads as TGTGCCAGCAGCTTAGACTACGGGCGGGACGAGCAGTACTTC.

The chain couples TRBV7-9 to TRBJ2-5, with D tentatively TRBD2 (5 bases). The CDR3 runs to 13 residues. Trimming cost V 11 bases and J 1 base, with 14 bases left between them. The germline V gene encodes CDR1 SEHNR and CDR2 FQNEAQ (reference sequence). The CDR3 loop is CAGEPGPQETQYF. The CDR3 bases are TGTGCCGGGGAGCCGGGCCCCCAAGAGACCCAGTACTTC.

In regard to this clone: The same CDR3 also results from other DNA sequences found in this sample. The chain is built from TRBV5-4 and TRBJ2-5; D not resolved. V was pared by 0 bases and J by 5 bases, with 2 bases between. The CDR3 consists of 11 residues. Germline V gene lookup returns CDR1 SGHNT and CDR2 YYREEE (reference sequence). The CDR3 nucleotides read TGTGCCAGCAGCTTGGCGGAGACCCAGTACTTC. Its protein is CASSLAETQYF.